This paragraph covers one T cell receptor beta chain sequence. This specimen belongs to a study of identical twins. Germline CDR1 MNHEY, CDR2 SVGAGI. The CDR3 has 15 amino acids. V gave up 0 bases and J gave up 3 bases, with 10 bases separating them. TCRdb itself ran the 5' RACE reads through MiXCR, one entry per CDR3 protein. The table has over 500,000 distinct CDR3 sequences, approximately 22% seen once. Separately, the same data were catalogued under a study of T cells expressing NK-cell markers. That report adds: Seropositivity for HCMV was found in most of the eight sequenced donors, with one seronegative.

The gene calls are TRBV6-5 and TRBJ2-3; D not certain. What was sequenced was CD4+ T cells sorted from blood. This receptor was identified in a woman aged 18-30 years in good health. This CDR3 reads CASSYSYVGTDTQYF. DNA of the CDR3: TGTGCCAGCAGTTACTCATACGTGGGGACAGATACGCAGTATTTT.